Following are 19 T cell receptor beta chains from one sample sequenced in a study of blood T cell repertoires in COVID-19. Only in-frame clones appear in the TCRdb table, and some are missing; sequencing was by immunoSEQ multiplex PCR. The sample shows 150,000 to 200,000 clones, roughly nine tenths of them seen only once. The sequenced sample was peripheral blood. The receptors shown here come from a man aged 60 to 69 with active or convalescent COVID-19.

This chain connects TRBV19 to TRBJ2-3; 11 nucleotides line up with TRBD2. V lost 6 bases and J lost 3; bases outside the gene matches: 5. The CDR3 consists of 15 residues. Germline V CDR1 and CDR2: LNHDA, SQIVND (reference sequence). CDR3 in amino acids: CASRRLAGFTDTQYF. As DNA, the CDR3 is TGTGCCAGTAGGCGACTAGCGGGATTTACAGATACGCAGTATTTT.

The chain joins TRBV11-2 to TRBJ2-5; D uncertain. V lost 6 bases, J lost 2 bases, and 10 bases lay in between. The CDR3 is 13 residues long. Germline CDR1 reads SGHAT; CDR2 reads FQNNGV. The CDR3 region has the DNA TGTGCCAGCAGTCGGAGAGAGCAAGAGACCCAGTACTTC. Its protein is CASSRREQETQYF.

In regard to this clone: This sample includes further DNA sequences coding for the same CDR3. The CDR3 coding sequence is TGTGCCAGCAGCTTGGACAAGGAAAAACTGTTTTTT. Translation gives CASSLDKEKLFF. This sequence joins TRBV5-6 and TRBJ1-4; D ambiguous. CDR1 and CDR2 from the germline V gene are SGHDT and YYEEEE. V lost 0 bases and J lost 8, with 5 bases in between. The CDR3 length is 12 residues.

This chain links TRBV19 with TRBJ2-2; tentative D call: TRBD1 (5 bases). The V and J ends lost 5 bases and 0 bases respectively, with 13 bases between them. CDR1 and CDR2 (germline): LNHDA, SQIVND (reference sequence). The CDR3 has 16 amino acids. The CDR3: CASSLLTVTNTGELFF. For the CDR3, the DNA is TGTGCCAGTAGTCTACTGACAGTCACGAACACCGGGGAGCTGTTTTTT.

This rearrangement joins TRBV3-1 (or the pseudogene TRBV3-2) to TRBJ2-3; possibly TRBD2 for D (5 bases). Germline V gene sequence: CDR1 LGHDT, CDR2 YNNKEL (reference sequence). Deletions cut 0 bases from V and 6 bases from J, with 13 bases between. This CDR3 is 15 amino acids long. This CDR3 is CASSQEAARRDTQYF. The DNA of the CDR3 is TGTGCCAGCAGCCAAGAAGCGGCTCGTAGGGATACGCAGTATTTT.

The chain recombines TRBV3-1 (or the pseudogene TRBV3-2) with TRBJ1-2; 7 nucleotides agree with TRBD1. Germline trimming cut 0 bases from V and 6 bases from J; bases unmatched to any gene: 4. The length of the CDR3 is 14 residues. Germline values: CDR1 LGHDT, CDR2 YNNKEL (reference sequence). CDR3 nucleotides: TGTGCCAGCAGCCAAGATCAGGGGGAGGATGGCTACACCTTC. Amino acids: CASSQDQGEDGYTF.

This chain links TRBV12-5 with TRBJ1-5; maybe TRBD1 (5 bases). This CDR3 has 15 residues. Looked up from germline, CDR1 is LGHNT and CDR2 is FRNRAP. V dropped 6 bases and J dropped 3 bases, with 15 bases sitting between them. CDR3 nucleotides: TGTGCTAGTGGGGGGGGTTTAGGTGTCAATCAGCCCCAGCATTTT. Protein sequence: CASGGGLGVNQPQHF.

The chain carries TRBV7-2 and TRBJ1-4; 8 nucleotides match TRBD1. CDR3 length: 16 amino acids. The J segment lost 5 bases and the V segment lost 2 bases, leaving 7 bases of the junction unmatched. Germline V gene data show CDR1 as SGHTA and CDR2 as FQGNSA. CDR3 DNA sequence: TGTGCCAGCAGCTTAAGACAGGGGTCGGGGAATGAAAAACTGTTTTTT. Residues: CASSLRQGSGNEKLFF.

This clone has just one count. CDR3 sequence reads: CASSLGQRQETQYF. CDR3 nucleotide sequence: TGCGCCAGCAGCTTGGGACAACGCCAAGAGACCCAGTACTTC. The V and J genes are TRBV5-1 and TRBJ2-5; D gene uncertain. Germline CDR1 SGHRS, CDR2 YFSETQ. The CDR3 is 14 amino acids. Trimming shortened V by 0 bases and J by 1 base, and 7 bases separated the two germline ends.

The chain joins TRBV6-2 or TRBV6-3 to TRBJ2-3; the D is unclear. Germline lookup yields CDR1 MNHEY and CDR2 SVGEGT. The CDR3 loop spans 11 amino acids. The germline V and J ends were trimmed by 4 bases and 4 bases, with 3 bases remaining between them. CDR3 DNA: TGTGCCAGCAGTTTATCAGATACGCAGTATTTT. Translating gives CASSLSDTQYF.

The chain links TRBV10-1 to TRBJ2-7; TRBD1 matches 10 bases. Germline loops: CDR1 WNHNN, CDR2 SYGVQD (reference sequence). After removal of 6 bases from V and 6 bases from J, the junction contained 11 bases not matched to a gene. CDR3 length: 15 amino acids. CDR3 in amino acids: CASSAGDRGVSEQYF. The CDR3 nucleotides read TGCGCCAGCAGCGCCGGGGACAGGGGAGTGAGCGAGCAGTACTTC.

V and J are TRBV5-1 and TRBJ2-7, with TRBD1 as a possible D gene (6 bases). V was pared by 5 bases and J by 5 bases, with 11 bases between. CDR3 length: 12 amino acids. Germline V CDR1 and CDR2: SGHRS, YFSETQ. In DNA form, the CDR3 reads TGCGCCAGCAGACAGGGTTTCGACGAGCAGTACTTC. Protein product: CASRQGFDEQYF.

This clone was seen once. The J gene is TRBJ1-4, the V gene TRBV11-2; 10 nucleotides align to TRBD1. Germline-derived CDR1 and CDR2 are SGHAT and FQNNGV. The length of the CDR3 is 16 residues. V trimming: 4 bases; J trimming: 8 bases; junction bases outside the gene matches: 10. The CDR3 loop reads CASSSGGTGVWEKLFF. The CDR3 DNA follows: TGTGCCAGCAGCTCCGGGGGGACAGGGGTGTGGGAAAAACTGTTTTTT.

This chain links TRBV7-2 with TRBJ2-3; a possible D gene is TRBD2 (6 bases). Germline V gene sequence: CDR1 SGHTA, CDR2 FQGNSA. This CDR3 is built from 15 residues. The V end lost 1 base, the J end lost 0 bases, and 8 bases lay between the germline ends. CDR3 bases: TGTGCCAGCAGCTTAGGGGGGACTAGCACAGATACGCAGTATTTT. Amino acid sequence: CASSLGGTSTDTQYF. The entire variable domain, with the rest obtained from reference TRBV7-2 and TRBJ2-3, is as follows: GAGVSQSPSNKVTEKGKDVELRCDPISGHTALYWYRQSLGQGLEFLIYFQGNSAPDKSGLPSDRFSAERTGGSVSTLTIQRTQQEDSAVYLCASSLGGTSTDTQYFGPGTRLTVL.

The gene calls are TRBV7-2 and TRBJ1-2; TRBD1 is a possible D gene (5 bases). CDR1 is SGHTA and CDR2 is FQGNSA in the germline V gene. The CDR3 totals 15 residues. Between the trimmed V and J ends, which lost 0 bases and 4 bases, there was a span of 12 bases. The CDR3 sequence: CASSLASSGSYGYTF. The CDR3 bases are TGTGCCAGCAGCTTAGCGTCGTCAGGGTCCTATGGCTACACCTTC.

V usage is TRBV6-5 and J usage is TRBJ2-2; 8 nucleotides match TRBD2. The V segment lost 6 bases and the J segment 1 base; nucleotides outside the gene matches: 4. CDR1 and CDR2 from the germline V gene are MNHEY and SVGAGI. The CDR3 is made up of 15 amino acids. The CDR3 spells CASRTTSENTGELFF. DNA for the CDR3: TGTGCCAGCAGGACGACTAGCGAGAACACCGGGGAGCTGTTTTTT.

The CDR3 sequence is CASSPGQGALRGYTF. Written as DNA, the CDR3 is TGTGCCAGTAGCCCGGGACAGGGGGCGCTCCGGGGCTACACCTTC. The rearrangement uses TRBV19 and TRBJ1-2; 12 nucleotides agree with TRBD1. V lost 6 bases to trimming and J lost 8 bases; unmatched junction nucleotides: 10. The CDR3 is 15 amino acids. Germline V lookup: CDR1 LNHDA, CDR2 SQIVND (reference sequence).

The chain employs TRBV2 and TRBJ2-5; 7 bases are a match to TRBD1. The CDR3 is 19 amino acids. V shed 0 bases and J 1 base; nucleotides not matched to a gene: 14. The germline V gene has CDR1 SNHLY and CDR2 FYNNEI. CDR3 residues: CASSEALGSRTGRQETQYF. DNA for the CDR3: TGTGCCAGCAGTGAAGCGCTGGGGAGCCGGACAGGTCGCCAAGAGACCCAGTACTTC.

The V and J genes are TRBV19 and TRBJ1-2, with D tentatively TRBD1 (5 bases). The ends were cut back, 4 bases at V and 0 bases at J, with 18 bases in the middle. The CDR3 has 17 amino acids. The V gene's germline CDR1 is LNHDA and CDR2 SQIVND (reference sequence). CDR3 protein: CASSTTGRSRANYGYTF. The CDR3 DNA is TGTGCCAGTAGTACAACAGGACGGTCCCGAGCTAACTATGGCTACACCTTC.